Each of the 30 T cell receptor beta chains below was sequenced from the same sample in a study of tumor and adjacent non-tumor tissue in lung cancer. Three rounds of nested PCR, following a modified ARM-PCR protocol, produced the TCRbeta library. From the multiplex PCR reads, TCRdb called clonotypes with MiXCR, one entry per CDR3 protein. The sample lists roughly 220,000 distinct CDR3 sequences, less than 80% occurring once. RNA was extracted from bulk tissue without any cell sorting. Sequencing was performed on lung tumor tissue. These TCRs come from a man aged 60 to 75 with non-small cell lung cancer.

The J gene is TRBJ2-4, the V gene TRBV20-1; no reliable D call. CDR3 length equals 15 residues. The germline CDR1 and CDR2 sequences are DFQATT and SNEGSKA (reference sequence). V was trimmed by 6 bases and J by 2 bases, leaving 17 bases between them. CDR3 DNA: TGCAGTGCCCGAGATACGGGCTACACCAAAAACATTCAGTACTTC. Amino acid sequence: CSARDTGYTKNIQYF.

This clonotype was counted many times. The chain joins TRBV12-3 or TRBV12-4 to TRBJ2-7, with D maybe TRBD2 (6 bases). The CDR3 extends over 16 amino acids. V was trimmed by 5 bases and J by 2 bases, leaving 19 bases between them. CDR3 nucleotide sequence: TGTGCCAGCAGTCATCTCCCGGGACTTGCACCCTACGAGCAGTACTTC. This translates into CASSHLPGLAPYEQYF.

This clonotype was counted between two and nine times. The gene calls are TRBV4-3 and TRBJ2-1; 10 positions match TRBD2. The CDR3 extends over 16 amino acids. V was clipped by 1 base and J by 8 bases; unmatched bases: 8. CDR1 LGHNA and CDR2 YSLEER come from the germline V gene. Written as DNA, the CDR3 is TGCGCCAGCAGCCAAGGGGCTAGCGGGAGATTGGATGAGCAGTTCTTC. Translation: CASSQGASGRLDEQFF.

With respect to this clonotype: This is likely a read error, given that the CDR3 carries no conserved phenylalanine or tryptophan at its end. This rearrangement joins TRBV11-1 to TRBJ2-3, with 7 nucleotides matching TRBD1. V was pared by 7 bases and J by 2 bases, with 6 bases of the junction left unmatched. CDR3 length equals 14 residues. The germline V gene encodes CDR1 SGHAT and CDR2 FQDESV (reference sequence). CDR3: CASNRQGATDTQYY. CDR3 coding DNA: TGTGCCAGCAACCGACAGGGAGCCACAGATACGCAGTATTAT.

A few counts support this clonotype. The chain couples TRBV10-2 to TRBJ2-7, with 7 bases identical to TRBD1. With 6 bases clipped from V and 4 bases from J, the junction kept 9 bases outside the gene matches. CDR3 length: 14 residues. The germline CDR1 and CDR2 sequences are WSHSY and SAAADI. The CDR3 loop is CASRQTGSLYEQYF. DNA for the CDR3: TGCGCCAGCAGGCAGACAGGGTCCCTTTACGAGCAGTACTTC.

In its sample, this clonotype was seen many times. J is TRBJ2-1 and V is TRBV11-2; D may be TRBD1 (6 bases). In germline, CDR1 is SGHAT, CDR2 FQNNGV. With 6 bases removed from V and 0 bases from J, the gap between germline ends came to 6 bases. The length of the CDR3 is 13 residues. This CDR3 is CASRQGSYNEQFF. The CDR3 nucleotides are TGTGCCAGCAGACAGGGCTCCTACAATGAGCAGTTCTTC. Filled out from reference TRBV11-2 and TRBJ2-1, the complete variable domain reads EAGVAQSPRYKIIEKRQSVAFWCNPISGHATLYWYQQILGQGPKLLIQFQNNGVVDDSQLPKDRFSAERLKGVDSTLKIQPAKLEDSAVYLCASRQGSYNEQFFGPGTRLTVL.

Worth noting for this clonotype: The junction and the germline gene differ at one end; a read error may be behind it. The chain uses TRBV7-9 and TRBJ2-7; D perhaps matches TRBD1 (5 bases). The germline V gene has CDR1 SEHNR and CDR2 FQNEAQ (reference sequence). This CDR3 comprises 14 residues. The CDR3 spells CANSFEGERNEQCF. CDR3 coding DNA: TGTGCCAACAGCTTTGAAGGGGAAAGGAACGAGCAGTGCTTC.

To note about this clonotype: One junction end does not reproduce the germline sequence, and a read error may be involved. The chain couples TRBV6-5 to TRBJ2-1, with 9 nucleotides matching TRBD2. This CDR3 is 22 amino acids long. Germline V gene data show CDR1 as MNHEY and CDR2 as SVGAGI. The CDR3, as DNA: TGTGCCAGCAATTACCCCCCCACGGACAGACGCCATAGCGGGAGCTTTTACAATGAGCAGTTCTTC. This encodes CASNYPPTDRRHSGSFYNEQFF.

The CDR3 spells CASSLNGDHEQFF. CDR3 DNA: TGTGCCAGCAGCTTAAATGGGGACCATGAGCAGTTCTTC. V and J are TRBV7-9 and TRBJ2-1; D may correspond to TRBD1 or TRBD2 (5 bases each). V was clipped by 2 bases and J by 8 bases, with 10 bases between them. Germline V gene data show CDR1 as SEHNR and CDR2 as FQNEAQ (reference sequence). The CDR3 has 13 residues.

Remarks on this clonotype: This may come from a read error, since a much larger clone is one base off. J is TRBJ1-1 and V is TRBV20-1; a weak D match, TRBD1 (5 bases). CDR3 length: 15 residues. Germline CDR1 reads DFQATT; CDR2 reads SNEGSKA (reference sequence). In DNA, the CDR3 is TGCAGTGCTCCCTTCGAGGGGAGGGTGAACATTGAAGCTTTCTTT. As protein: CSAPFEGRVNIEAFF.

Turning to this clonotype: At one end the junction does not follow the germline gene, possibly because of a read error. CDR3 in DNA: TGTGCCAGCGGCATTGAGGGAGTCACTCGCTACGAACAGTACTTC. This gives the protein CASGIEGVTRYEQYF. The rearrangement links TRBV6-5 to TRBJ2-7, with TRBD2 as a possible D gene (5 bases). This CDR3 is built from 15 residues. Germline CDR1 MNHEY, CDR2 SVGAGI.

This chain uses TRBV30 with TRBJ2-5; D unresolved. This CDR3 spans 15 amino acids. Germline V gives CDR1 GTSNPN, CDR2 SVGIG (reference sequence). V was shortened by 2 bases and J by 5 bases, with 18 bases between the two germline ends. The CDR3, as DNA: TGTGCCTGGAGTATTGGGGATTCAAGATTGGAGACCCAGTACTTC. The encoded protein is CAWSIGDSRLETQYF.

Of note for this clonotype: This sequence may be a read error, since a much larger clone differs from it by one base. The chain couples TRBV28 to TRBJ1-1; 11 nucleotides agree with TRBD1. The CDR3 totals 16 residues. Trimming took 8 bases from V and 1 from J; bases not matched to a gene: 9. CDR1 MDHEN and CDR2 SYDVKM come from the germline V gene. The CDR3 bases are TGTGCCAGCGGGGGCCCGGGACAGGGGGAGAACACTGAAGCTTTCTTT. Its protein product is CASGGPGQGENTEAFF.

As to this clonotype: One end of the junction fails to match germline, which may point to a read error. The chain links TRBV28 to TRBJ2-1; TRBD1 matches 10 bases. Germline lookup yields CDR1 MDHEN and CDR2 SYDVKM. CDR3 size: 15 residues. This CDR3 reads CASSFRQGAANEQCF. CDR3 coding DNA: TGTGCCAGCAGTTTCCGACAGGGGGCTGCAAATGAGCAGTGCTTC.

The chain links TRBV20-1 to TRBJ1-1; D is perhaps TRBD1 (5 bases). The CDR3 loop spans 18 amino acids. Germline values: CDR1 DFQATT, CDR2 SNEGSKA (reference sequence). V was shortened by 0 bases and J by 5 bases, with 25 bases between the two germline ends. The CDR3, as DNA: TGCAGTGCTAGAGATATTAGTTCTAGGCAGGGTCGGGGGACTGAAGCTTTCTTT. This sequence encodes CSARDISSRQGRGTEAFF.

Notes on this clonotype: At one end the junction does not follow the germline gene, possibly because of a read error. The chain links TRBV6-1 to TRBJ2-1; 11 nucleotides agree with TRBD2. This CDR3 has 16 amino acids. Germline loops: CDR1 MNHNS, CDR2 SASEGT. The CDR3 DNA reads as TGTGCCAACAGTAAGCCTGGGACTAGCGGCAACAATGAGCAGTTCTTC. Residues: CANSKPGTSGNNEQFF.

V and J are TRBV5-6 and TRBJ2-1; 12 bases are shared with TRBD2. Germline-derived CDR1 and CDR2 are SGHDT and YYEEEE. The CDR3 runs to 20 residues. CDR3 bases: TGTACCAACAACCCCGGACTAGCGGGAAGGGACCCTATGGGTTACAATGAGCAGTTCTTC. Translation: CTNNPGLAGRDPMGYNEQFF.

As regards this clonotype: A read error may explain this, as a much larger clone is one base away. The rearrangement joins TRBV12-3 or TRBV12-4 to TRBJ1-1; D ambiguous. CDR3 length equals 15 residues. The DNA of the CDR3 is TGTGTCAGCGGGCCTTACGGACTGCCGAACACTGAAGCTTTCTTT. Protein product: CVSGPYGLPNTEAFF.

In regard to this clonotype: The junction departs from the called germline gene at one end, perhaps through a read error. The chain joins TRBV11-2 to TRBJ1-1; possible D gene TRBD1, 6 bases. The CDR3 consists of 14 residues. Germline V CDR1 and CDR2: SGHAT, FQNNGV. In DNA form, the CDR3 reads TGTGCCAGTAGCTTAGTCGGGAGGGACACTGAAACTTTCTTT. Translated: CASSLVGRDTETFF.

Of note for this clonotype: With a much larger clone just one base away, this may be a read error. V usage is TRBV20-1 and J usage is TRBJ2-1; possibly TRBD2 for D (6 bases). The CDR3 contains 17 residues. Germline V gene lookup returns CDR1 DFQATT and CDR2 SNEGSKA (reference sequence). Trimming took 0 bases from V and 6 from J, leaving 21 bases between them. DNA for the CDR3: TGCAGTGCTAGAGAGCAACAGTTGAGCGGGCCGGGCAATGAGCAGTTCTTC. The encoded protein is CSAREQQLSGPGNEQFF.

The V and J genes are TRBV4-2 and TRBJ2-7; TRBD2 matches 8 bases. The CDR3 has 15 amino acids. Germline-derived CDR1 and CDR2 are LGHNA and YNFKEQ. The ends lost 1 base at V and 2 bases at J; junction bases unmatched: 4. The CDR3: CASSQGIGGAYEQYF. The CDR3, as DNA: TGTGCCAGCAGCCAAGGTATCGGGGGGGCCTACGAGCAGTACTTC.

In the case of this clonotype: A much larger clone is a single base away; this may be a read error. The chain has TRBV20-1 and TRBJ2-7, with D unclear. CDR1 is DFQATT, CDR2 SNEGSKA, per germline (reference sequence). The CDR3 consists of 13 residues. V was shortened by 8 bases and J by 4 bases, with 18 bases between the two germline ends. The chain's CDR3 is CSTLTTDGYEQYF. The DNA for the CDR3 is TGCAGTACCCTCACCACCGACGGTTACGAGCAGTACTTC.

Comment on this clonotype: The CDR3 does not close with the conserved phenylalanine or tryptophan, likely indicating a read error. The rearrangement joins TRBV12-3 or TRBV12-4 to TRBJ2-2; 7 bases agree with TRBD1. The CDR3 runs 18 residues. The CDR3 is CASISSRTGTVGTGDLFY. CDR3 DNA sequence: TGTGCCAGCATCTCCTCCCGAACCGGGACAGTGGGTACCGGGGACCTGTTTTAT.

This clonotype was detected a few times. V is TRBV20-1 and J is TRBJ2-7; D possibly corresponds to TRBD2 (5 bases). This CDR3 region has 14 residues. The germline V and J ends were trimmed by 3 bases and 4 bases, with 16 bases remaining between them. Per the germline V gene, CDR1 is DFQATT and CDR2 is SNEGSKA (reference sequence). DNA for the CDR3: TGCAGTGCTAGTTCTGACGGGGTCCTATACGAGCAGTACTTC. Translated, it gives CSASSDGVLYEQYF.

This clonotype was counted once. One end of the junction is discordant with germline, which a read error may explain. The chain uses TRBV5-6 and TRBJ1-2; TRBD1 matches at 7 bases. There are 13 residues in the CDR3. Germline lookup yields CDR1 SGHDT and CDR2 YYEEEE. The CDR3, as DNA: TGTGCCAGCAGTTTGGGGCAGGGGGATGGCTACATCTTC. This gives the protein CASSLGQGDGYIF.

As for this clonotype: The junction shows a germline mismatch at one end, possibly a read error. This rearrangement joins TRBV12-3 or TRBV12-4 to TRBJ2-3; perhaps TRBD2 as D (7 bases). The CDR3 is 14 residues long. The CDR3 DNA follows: TGTGCCAACGGTGGGGCGGGGGCCACAGATACGCAGTGTTTT. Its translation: CANGGAGATDTQCF.

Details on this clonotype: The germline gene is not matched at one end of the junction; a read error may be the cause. This CDR3 reads CASSQEKSGGGELYF. Here the CDR3 DNA reads TGCGCCAGCAGCCAAGAGAAGTCCGGGGGCGGGGAGCTGTATTTT. The gene calls are TRBV4-3 and TRBJ2-2, with D perhaps TRBD1 or TRBD2 (6 bases each). Germline CDR1 reads LGHNA; CDR2 reads YSLEER. The length of the CDR3 is 15 residues.

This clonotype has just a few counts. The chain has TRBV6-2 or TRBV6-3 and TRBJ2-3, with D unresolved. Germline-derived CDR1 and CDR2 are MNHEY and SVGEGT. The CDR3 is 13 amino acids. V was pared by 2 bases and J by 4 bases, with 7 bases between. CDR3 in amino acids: CASSYSLPDTQYF. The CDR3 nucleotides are TGTGCCAGCAGTTACAGTCTGCCAGATACGCAGTATTTT.

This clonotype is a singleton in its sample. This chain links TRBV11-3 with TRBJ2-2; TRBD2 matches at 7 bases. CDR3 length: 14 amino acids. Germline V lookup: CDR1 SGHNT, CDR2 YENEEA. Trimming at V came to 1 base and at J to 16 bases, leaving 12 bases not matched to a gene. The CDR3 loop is CASSLAGSGGRPFF. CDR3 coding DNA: TGTGCCAGCAGCTTAGCCGGATCGGGGGGAAGGCCGTTTTTT.

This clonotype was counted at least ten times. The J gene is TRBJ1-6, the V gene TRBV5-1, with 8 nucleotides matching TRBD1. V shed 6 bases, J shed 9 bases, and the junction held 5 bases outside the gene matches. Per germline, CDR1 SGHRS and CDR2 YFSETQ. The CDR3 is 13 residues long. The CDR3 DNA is TGCGCCAGCACCCGACAGGGGCGTTCACCCCTCCACTTT. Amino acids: CASTRQGRSPLHF.